The source of this T cell receptor beta chain is a study of CD8 T cells in ankylosing spondylitis. Via MiXCR, TCRdb re-called the 5' RACE reads, giving one row per CDR3 protein. The data hold 250,000 or so distinct CDR3 sequences, with roughly a quarter observed a single time. The germline V gene has CDR1 SNHLY and CDR2 FYNNEI. Losses at the gene ends were 1 base for V and 12 bases for J; bases not matched to a gene: 5. This CDR3 has 12 residues. This clonotype occurred many times. The sample was blood, either unsorted or a sorted T cell fraction (not recorded which). The chain uses TRBV2 and TRBJ2-5; 7 bases are a match to TRBD1. The clonotype originates from a male donor with ankylosing spondylitis or in good health (not recorded which). CDR3: CASSEGGTVEYF. The DNA for the CDR3 is TGTGCCAGCAGTGAAGGAGGGACAGTCGAGTACTTC.